This T cell receptor (beta chain) came from a study of blood T cells in healthy people across ages. With 1 base clipped from V and 0 bases from J, the junction kept 6 bases outside the gene matches. The CDR3 runs to 16 residues. CDR1 DFQATT and CDR2 SNEGSKA come from the germline V gene (reference sequence). This clonotype has ten or more counts. Then a second PCR, running about 6 to 12 cycles, was carried out with a sample-barcoded 5' primer and a J-beta primer mix. TCRdb reprocessed the 5' RACE reads with MiXCR, giving one entry per CDR3 protein. Here the sample spans approximately 900,000 distinct CDR3 sequences, about 27% being singletons. The same data also went into a second study, on T cells of mothers and their children. That paper states: Healthy Caucasian mothers, three in number, and their six children were the donors.

Source material: blood. This chain connects TRBV20-1 to TRBJ2-1; 7 bases line up with TRBD1. The sequence was collected from a woman aged 40 to 49 in good health. This chain's CDR3 is CSARARRGNSYNEQFF. The CDR3 nucleotides are TGCAGTGCTAGAGCCCGCAGGGGGAACTCCTACAATGAGCAGTTCTTC.